This T cell receptor (beta chain) was obtained from a study of blood T cell repertoires in COVID-19. About the study: The United States, Italy and Spain supplied acute and convalescent COVID-19 samples.

Methods used by the authors: Nucleated cell counts were estimated from reference gene primer amplification. The assay was immunoSEQ multiplex PCR, and TCRdb's table has in-frame clones only and misses some. V and J calls and clone size follow that table, whereas D and trimming were derived from the DNA. The sample records 90,000 to 140,000 clones, around 83% being singletons. The clonotype comes from a woman at least 80 years old with acute or convalescent COVID-19. The material sequenced was peripheral blood.

Here the CDR3 reads CASSVRRGGESQETQYF. The CDR3 nucleotides are TGTGCCAGCAGTGTTAGAAGAGGGGGAGAAAGCCAAGAGACCCAGTACTTC. This chain uses TRBV27 with TRBJ2-5; D perhaps matches TRBD1 (6 bases). From germline, CDR1 is MNHEY and CDR2 SMNVEV (reference sequence). V lost 5 bases and J 1 base, leaving 20 bases between the germline ends. This CDR3 spans 17 amino acids.